A selection of T cell receptor beta chains follows, all from one sample in a study of blood T cell repertoires in COVID-19. Some clones are missing from TCRdb's copy, which holds only in-frame ones; the method was immunoSEQ multiplex PCR. The repertoire has roughly 440,000 clones, approximately 88% of them found once; the top ten carry around 13%. Input material: peripheral blood. The receptors originated from a woman between 50 and 59 years old with COVID-19, enrolled during active disease. CDR3s include the opening cysteine and the closing phenylalanine or tryptophan. The order of the fields is D gene, J gene, V gene, clone size, CDR3 protein, CDR3 DNA. D genes are given only for firm matches. Clone size appears in some rows only: once, few, many, or a class for an expanded clone.

D: -; J: TRBJ2-6; V: TRBV6-2/TRBV6-3; size: -; CDR3: CASSRNPTGVGANVLTF; DNA: TGTGCCAGCAGTCGGAATCCGACAGGTGTTGGGGCCAACGTCCTGACTTTC
D: -; J: TRBJ1-2; V: TRBV6-5; size: -; CDR3: CASSYSSDGVGYTF; DNA: TGTGCCAGCAGTTACTCAAGCGACGGGGTGGGCTACACCTTC
D: -; J: TRBJ2-1; V: TRBV24-1; size: -; CDR3: CATSDWAYNEQFF; DNA: TGTGCCACCAGTGATTGGGCCTATAATGAGCAGTTCTTC
D: -; J: TRBJ2-2; V: TRBV9; size: -; CDR3: CASSVGGGIGGELFF; DNA: TGTGCCAGCAGCGTAGGCGGCGGTATTGGCGGGGAGCTGTTTTTT
D: -; J: TRBJ2-3; V: TRBV18; size: -; CDR3: CASSRDSHTDTQYF; DNA: TGTGCCAGCTCACGGGACTCCCACACAGATACGCAGTATTTT
D: -; J: TRBJ1-1; V: TRBV7-9; size: -; CDR3: CASSVNTPRTEAFF; DNA: TGTGCCAGCAGCGTGAACACTCCGAGGACTGAAGCTTTCTTT
D: TRBD2; J: TRBJ2-3; V: TRBV7-3; size: -; CDR3: CASSLGLEGGTQYF; DNA: TGTGCCAGCAGCTTAGGACTAGAAGGCGGTACGCAGTATTTT
D: TRBD2; J: TRBJ2-3; V: TRBV7-2; size: -; CDR3: CASSLVSGGGTDTQYF; DNA: TGTGCCAGCAGCTTAGTCAGCGGGGGAGGCACAGATACGCAGTATTTT
D: -; J: TRBJ1-2; V: TRBV21-1; size: -; CDR3: CASSTAPVDWYGYTF; DNA: TGTGCCAGCAGTACCGCCCCGGTCGATTGGTATGGCTACACCTTC
D: TRBD2; J: TRBJ2-7; V: TRBV6-5; size: -; CDR3: CASSREGYEQYF; DNA: TGTGCCAGCAGCCGGGAGGGGTACGAGCAGTACTTC
D: TRBD1; J: TRBJ2-3; V: TRBV7-9; size: -; CDR3: CASQGTGRDTQYF; DNA: TGTGCCAGCCAGGGGACAGGGAGAGATACGCAGTATTTT
D: TRBD1; J: TRBJ1-6; V: TRBV5-1; size: -; CDR3: CASSSADRDANSPLHF; DNA: TGCGCCAGCAGCTCGGCGGACAGGGACGCTAATTCACCCCTCCACTTT
D: -; J: TRBJ1-1; V: TRBV9; size: -; CDR3: CASSQNQGGTEAFF; DNA: TGTGCCAGCAGCCAAAACCAGGGAGGGACTGAAGCTTTCTTT
D: TRBD1; J: TRBJ1-3; V: TRBV18; size: -; CDR3: CASSASAGQGSGNTIYF; DNA: TGTGCCAGCTCAGCCTCCGCGGGACAGGGGTCTGGAAACACCATATATTTT
D: -; J: TRBJ2-1; V: TRBV25-1; size: -; CDR3: CASSVDSDRNEQFF; DNA: TGTGCCAGCAGTGTCGACAGTGACAGAAATGAGCAGTTCTTC
D: TRBD1; J: TRBJ1-2; V: TRBV7-2; size: -; CDR3: CASSPLLLPGGGYTF; DNA: TGTGCCAGCAGCCCCCTCTTACTACCAGGGGGGGGCTACACCTTC
D: -; J: TRBJ2-2; V: TRBV24-1; size: once; CDR3: CATSDSAGWPTNTGELFF; DNA: TGTGCCACCAGTGATTCCGCCGGGTGGCCGACCAACACCGGGGAGCTGTTTTTT
D: TRBD2; J: TRBJ2-3; V: TRBV30; size: -; CDR3: CAWSDIAGGPGDTQYF; DNA: TGTGCCTGGAGTGATATAGCGGGGGGGCCTGGAGATACGCAGTATTTT
D: TRBD1; J: TRBJ1-1; V: TRBV12-3/TRBV12-4; size: once; CDR3: CASSSGQGAEAFF; DNA: TGTGCCAGCAGTTCCGGACAGGGGGCTGAAGCTTTCTTT
D: -; J: TRBJ2-3; V: TRBV19; size: -; CDR3: CASRRGNGGFSTDTQYF; DNA: TGTGCCAGTAGGAGAGGGAATGGGGGGTTTAGCACAGATACGCAGTATTTT
D: TRBD1; J: TRBJ2-1; V: TRBV6-1; size: -; CDR3: CASSEDLGQGLRDEQFF; DNA: TGTGCCAGCAGTGAAGATTTGGGACAGGGCCTACGGGATGAGCAGTTCTTC
D: TRBD2; J: TRBJ2-3; V: TRBV6-2/TRBV6-3; size: -; CDR3: CASSPTSGATDTQYF; DNA: TGTGCCAGCAGTCCAACTAGCGGGGCCACAGATACGCAGTATTTT
D: TRBD1; J: TRBJ1-6; V: TRBV14; size: few; CDR3: CASSLTGVGSPLHF; DNA: TGTGCCAGCAGCCTGACAGGGGTGGGTTCACCCCTCCACTTT
D: -; J: TRBJ1-2; V: TRBV12-3/TRBV12-4; size: -; CDR3: CASSFIEGSADTF; DNA: TGTGCCAGCAGTTTTATTGAGGGCTCGGCCGACACCTTC
D: -; J: TRBJ1-2; V: TRBV14; size: -; CDR3: CASSPGYGYTF; DNA: TGTGCCAGCAGTCCAGGGTATGGCTACACCTTC
D: -; J: TRBJ1-4; V: TRBV5-1; size: -; CDR3: CASKYPGLNEKLFF; DNA: TGCGCCAGCAAATATCCAGGGTTGAATGAAAAACTGTTTTTT
D: TRBD1; J: TRBJ1-3; V: TRBV5-4; size: -; CDR3: CASSSPGTGTNTIYF; DNA: TGTGCCAGCAGCTCCCCCGGGACAGGAACGAACACCATATATTTT
D: TRBD1; J: TRBJ1-3; V: TRBV18; size: once; CDR3: CASSPTQGASGNTIYF; DNA: TGTGCCAGCTCACCCACACAGGGGGCCTCTGGAAACACCATATATTTT
D: TRBD1; J: TRBJ1-2; V: TRBV19; size: -; CDR3: CASRTTGDYGYTF; DNA: TGTGCCAGTAGGACAACAGGGGATTATGGCTACACCTTC
D: TRBD1; J: TRBJ2-7; V: TRBV6-5; size: -; CDR3: CASERTGRSYEQYF; DNA: TGTGCCAGCGAGAGGACAGGGAGGTCCTACGAGCAGTACTTC
D: TRBD1; J: TRBJ1-1; V: TRBV5-1; size: -; CDR3: CASSWGTGEVNTEAFF; DNA: TGCGCCAGCAGCTGGGGGACAGGGGAAGTGAACACTGAAGCTTTCTTT
D: TRBD1; J: TRBJ1-5; V: TRBV5-1; size: -; CDR3: CASSSPLTGGDQPQHF; DNA: TGCGCCAGCAGCTCTCCCCTGACAGGGGGGGATCAGCCCCAGCATTTT
D: TRBD1; J: TRBJ2-5; V: TRBV28; size: -; CDR3: CASSYGTGKQETQYF; DNA: TGTGCCAGCAGTTACGGGACAGGGAAACAAGAGACCCAGTACTTC
D: -; J: TRBJ1-1; V: TRBV12-5; size: once; CDR3: CASGFTRTVNTEAFF; DNA: TGTGCTAGTGGTTTCACTAGGACAGTGAACACTGAAGCTTTCTTT
D: TRBD1; J: TRBJ1-6; V: TRBV5-6; size: -; CDR3: CASSPLTGLYSPLHF; DNA: TGTGCCAGCAGCCCCTTGACAGGGCTATATTCACCCCTCCACTTT
D: TRBD1; J: TRBJ2-7; V: TRBV30; size: once; CDR3: CAWSSGQAWEQYF; DNA: TGTGCCTGGAGTTCCGGACAGGCCTGGGAGCAGTACTTC
D: TRBD1; J: TRBJ2-3; V: TRBV28; size: -; CDR3: CASSERTGGLADTQYF; DNA: TGTGCCAGCAGTGAAAGGACAGGGGGCTTGGCAGATACGCAGTATTTT
D: -; J: TRBJ2-2; V: TRBV2; size: -; CDR3: CASKEAQNTGELFF; DNA: TGTGCCAGCAAGGAAGCACAGAACACCGGGGAGCTGTTTTTT
D: TRBD1; J: TRBJ1-2; V: TRBV5-4; size: -; CDR3: CASSPRTGRLPNYGYTF; DNA: TGTGCCAGCAGCCCCAGGACAGGGCGACTGCCTAACTATGGCTACACCTTC
D: TRBD2; J: TRBJ2-3; V: TRBV3-1/TRBV3-2; size: -; CDR3: CASSTLSGVSTDTQYF; DNA: TGTGCCAGCAGCACTCTAAGCGGGGTTAGCACAGATACGCAGTATTTT
D: -; J: TRBJ1-2; V: TRBV9; size: -; CDR3: CASSVEEGRDYGYTF; DNA: TGTGCCAGCAGCGTAGAGGAGGGTCGGGACTATGGCTACACCTTC
D: -; J: TRBJ2-7; V: TRBV11-2; size: few; CDR3: CASSLDTYEQYF; DNA: TGTGCCAGCAGCTTAGATACCTACGAGCAGTACTTC
D: TRBD1; J: TRBJ2-5; V: TRBV6-5; size: -; CDR3: CASRQGLVETQYF; DNA: TGTGCCAGCAGACAGGGGTTGGTGGAGACCCAGTACTTC
D: -; J: TRBJ2-1; V: TRBV5-6; size: once; CDR3: CASSLLGQGRGQQFF; DNA: TGTGCCAGCAGCTTGCTCGGCCAGGGGCGAGGCCAGCAGTTCTTC
D: -; J: TRBJ2-3; V: TRBV7-3; size: -; CDR3: CASSLTPRQTLADTQYF; DNA: TGTGCCAGCAGCTTAACCCCCCGACAGACACTCGCAGATACGCAGTATTTT
D: -; J: TRBJ1-2; V: TRBV5-5; size: -; CDR3: CASSLPGDGYTF; DNA: TGTGCCAGCAGCTTACCGGGAGATGGCTACACCTTC
D: TRBD2; J: TRBJ2-5; V: TRBV4-1; size: -; CDR3: CASSPQSVAGGRQETQYF; DNA: TGCGCCAGCAGCCCGCAGAGCGTAGCGGGGGGCCGCCAAGAGACCCAGTACTTC
D: -; J: TRBJ2-3; V: TRBV11-2; size: -; CDR3: CASSLAYQYSTDTQYF; DNA: TGTGCCAGCAGCTTAGCTTATCAGTATAGCACAGATACGCAGTATTTT
D: -; J: TRBJ2-1; V: TRBV19; size: -; CDR3: CASSDPYFYNEQFF; DNA: TGTGCCAGTAGCGATCCCTACTTCTACAATGAGCAGTTCTTC
D: TRBD1; J: TRBJ1-2; V: TRBV7-9; size: once; CDR3: CASSLGTGFYGYTF; DNA: TGTGCCAGCAGCTTAGGGACAGGGTTCTATGGCTACACCTTC
D: TRBD1; J: TRBJ2-2; V: TRBV7-3; size: -; CDR3: CASSLDRVTGELFF; DNA: TGTGCCAGCAGCTTAGACAGGGTAACCGGGGAGCTGTTTTTT
D: -; J: TRBJ1-5; V: TRBV10-2; size: -; CDR3: CASRDGDQPQHF; DNA: TGCGCCAGCAGGGACGGGGATCAGCCCCAGCATTTT
D: TRBD2; J: TRBJ2-7; V: TRBV7-6; size: -; CDR3: CASSLVRGRLGEQYF; DNA: TGTGCCAGCAGCTTAGTGCGGGGGAGGCTGGGCGAGCAGTACTTC
D: TRBD2; J: TRBJ2-1; V: TRBV5-6; size: -; CDR3: CASSLPTSAHNEQFF; DNA: TGTGCCAGCAGCTTGCCGACTAGCGCTCACAATGAGCAGTTCTTC
D: -; J: TRBJ2-5; V: TRBV24-1; size: -; CDR3: CATSEGRQTQYF; DNA: TGTGCCACCAGTGAGGGGAGGCAGACCCAGTACTTC
D: TRBD1; J: TRBJ1-6; V: TRBV2; size: -; CDR3: CASSGYRGGSPLHF; DNA: TGTGCCAGCAGTGGGTACAGGGGAGGTTCACCCCTCCACTTT
D: TRBD2; J: TRBJ2-3; V: TRBV9; size: -; CDR3: CASSEWGGGAADTQYF; DNA: TGTGCCAGCAGCGAGTGGGGCGGGGGAGCGGCAGATACGCAGTATTTT
D: -; J: TRBJ1-2; V: TRBV30; size: -; CDR3: CAWSVSREAGYTF; DNA: TGTGCCTGGAGTGTATCCAGGGAGGCGGGCTACACCTTC
D: -; J: TRBJ2-1; V: TRBV27; size: -; CDR3: CASSRGGGGNEQFF; DNA: TGTGCCAGCAGTCGTGGAGGGGGGGGAAATGAGCAGTTCTTC
D: -; J: TRBJ1-3; V: TRBV3-1/TRBV3-2; size: -; CDR3: CASSQDLDSGNTIYF; DNA: TGTGCCAGCAGCCAAGATTTAGACTCTGGAAACACCATATATTTT